What follows are 3 T cell receptor beta chains derived from one specimen sequenced in a study of CD8 T cells in Susac syndrome (dated by TCRdb to the late 2010s). To prepare the library, the immunoSEQ multiplex PCR assay was applied. RNA was extracted using the RNeasy kit, and roughly 0.45 to 1 microgram was reverse transcribed with random hexamers. TCRdb trimmed public reads at Q25 via fastp, called clones via MiXCR and kept in-frame beta chains. Merged by CDR3 protein, the rows form single entries marked with the most common genes and DNA. The sample data list roughly 180,000 distinct CDR3 sequences, and approximately 93% of these were observed just once. The ten top clones hold under 0.095% of the sample. What was sequenced was CD4+ T cells from PBMCs. These receptors were collected from a human donor with multiple sclerosis.

The V gene is TRBV5-1, the J gene TRBJ1-1; D might be TRBD1 (6 bases). Per the germline V gene, CDR1 is SGHRS and CDR2 is YFSETQ. The CDR3 totals 15 residues. The V gene lost 3 bases and the J gene lost 3 bases, with 15 bases spanning the gap. CDR3: CASSSYRVRDTEAFF. For the CDR3, the DNA is TGCGCCAGCAGCTCCTACAGGGTTCGGGACACTGAAGCTTTCTTT. Full variable domain (remainder filled in from reference TRBV5-1 and TRBJ1-1): KAGVTQTPRYLIKTRGQQVTLSCSPISGHRSVSWYQQTPGQGLQFLFEYFSETQRNKGNFPGRFSGRQFSNSRSEMNVSTLELGDSALYLCASSSYRVRDTEAFFGQGTRLTVV.

This rearrangement joins TRBV6-6 to TRBJ2-5; D is uncertain. Germline V gene data show CDR1 as MNHNY and CDR2 as SVGAGI (reference sequence). The V gene lost 4 bases and the J gene lost 0 bases, with 9 bases spanning the gap. This CDR3 spans 14 amino acids. DNA of the CDR3: TGTGCCAGCAGTTTCCCGCGGTACCAAGAGACCCAGTACTTC. Translated: CASSFPRYQETQYF.

The chain recombines TRBV27 with TRBJ2-7; TRBD1 matches 7 bases. The ends lost 5 bases at V and 2 bases at J; junction bases unmatched: 12. The CDR3 totals 16 residues. The germline CDR1 and CDR2 sequences are MNHEY and SMNVEV (reference sequence). DNA for the CDR3: TGTGCCAGCAGTCAAACAGGGGTCCAAGCTACCTACGAGCAGTACTTC. This sequence encodes CASSQTGVQATYEQYF.